This T cell receptor (beta chain) was documented in a study of shared clonotypes between healthy human individuals. Study-wide findings and caveats: Compared with memory subsets, naive subsets generally had larger estimated richness.

In replicate PCRs of sorted subsets, roughly 200 ng DNA, tens of thousands of T cell genomes, was used. Using immunoSEQ multiplex PCR, the repertoire was profiled, and TCRdb retains in-frame clones only, with some absent. The table shows 700,000 or so clones, with roughly 78% occurring only once. Worth noting for this clone: Antigen unknown.

Per the germline V gene, CDR1 is PRHDT and CDR2 is FYEKMQ (reference sequence). This CDR3 has 13 residues. Trimming cost V 3 bases and J 8 bases, with 13 bases left between them. The chain joins TRBV13 to TRBJ1-2; tentative D call: TRBD1 (5 bases). The sequence derives from a young woman in good health. The sequencing sample was made of memory CD4+ T cells sorted from blood. This sample's subset: CD45RA-negative fraction. The CDR3 sequence is CASSLFRDTGYTF. In DNA form, the CDR3 reads TGTGCCAGCAGCTTGTTCAGGGATACGGGCTACACCTTC.